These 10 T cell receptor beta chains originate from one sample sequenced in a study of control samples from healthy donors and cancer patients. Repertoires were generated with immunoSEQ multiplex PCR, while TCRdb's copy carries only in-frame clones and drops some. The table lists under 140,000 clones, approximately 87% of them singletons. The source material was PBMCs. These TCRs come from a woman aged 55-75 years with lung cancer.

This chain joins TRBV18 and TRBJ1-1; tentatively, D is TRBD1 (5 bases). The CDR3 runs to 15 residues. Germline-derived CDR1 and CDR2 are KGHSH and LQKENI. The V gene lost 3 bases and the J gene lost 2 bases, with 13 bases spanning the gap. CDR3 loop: CASSPLGTKNTEAFF. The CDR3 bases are TGTGCCAGCTCACCCCTCGGGACCAAAAACACTGAAGCTTTCTTT. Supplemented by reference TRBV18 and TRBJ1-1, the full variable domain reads NAGVMQNPRHLVRRRGQEARLRCSPMKGHSHVYWYRQLPEEGLKFMVYLQKENIIDESGMPKERFSAEFPKEGPSILRIQQVVRGDSAAYFCASSPLGTKNTEAFFGQGTRLTVV.

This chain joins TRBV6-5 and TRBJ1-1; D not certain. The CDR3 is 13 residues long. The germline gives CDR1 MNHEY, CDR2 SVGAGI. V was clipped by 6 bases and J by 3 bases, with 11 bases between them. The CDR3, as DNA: TGTGCCAGCAGCCTAATTGAGGACACTGAAGCTTTCTTT. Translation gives CASSLIEDTEAFF.

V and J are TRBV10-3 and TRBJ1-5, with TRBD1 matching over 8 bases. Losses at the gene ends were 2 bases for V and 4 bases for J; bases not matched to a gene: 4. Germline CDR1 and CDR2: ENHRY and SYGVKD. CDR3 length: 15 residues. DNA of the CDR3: TGTGCCATCAGTGAGGGGACAGGCGTAAATCAGCCCCAGCATTTT. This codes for CAISEGTGVNQPQHF.

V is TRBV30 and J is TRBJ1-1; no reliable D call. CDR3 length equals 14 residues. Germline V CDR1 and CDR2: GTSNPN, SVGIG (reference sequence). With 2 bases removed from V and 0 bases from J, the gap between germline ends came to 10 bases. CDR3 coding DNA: TGTGCCTGGAGTTCGTACGGTATGAACACTGAAGCTTTCTTT. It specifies CAWSSYGMNTEAFF.

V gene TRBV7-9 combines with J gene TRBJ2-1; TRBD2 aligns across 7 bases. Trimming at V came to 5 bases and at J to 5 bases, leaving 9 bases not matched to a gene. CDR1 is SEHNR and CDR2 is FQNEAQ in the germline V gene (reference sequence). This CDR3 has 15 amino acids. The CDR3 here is CASSPGLLANNEQFF. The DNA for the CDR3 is TGTGCCAGCAGCCCGGGACTACTAGCGAACAATGAGCAGTTCTTC.

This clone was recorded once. The CDR3 nucleotides are TGTGCCAGCAGTGAGCGGCTTAATGAAAAACTGTTTTTT. It encodes CASSERLNEKLFF. This chain joins TRBV6-1 and TRBJ1-4; D is undetermined. The CDR3 consists of 13 residues. The germline V and J ends were trimmed by 3 bases and 4 bases, with 6 bases remaining between them. The germline V gene has CDR1 MNHNS and CDR2 SASEGT.

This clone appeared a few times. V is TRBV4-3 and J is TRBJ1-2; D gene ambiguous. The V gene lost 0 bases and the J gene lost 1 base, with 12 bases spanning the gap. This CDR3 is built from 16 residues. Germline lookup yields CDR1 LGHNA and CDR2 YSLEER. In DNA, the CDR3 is TGCGCCAGCAGCCAAGATGGGCGGGGTAATAACTATGGCTACACCTTC. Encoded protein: CASSQDGRGNNYGYTF.

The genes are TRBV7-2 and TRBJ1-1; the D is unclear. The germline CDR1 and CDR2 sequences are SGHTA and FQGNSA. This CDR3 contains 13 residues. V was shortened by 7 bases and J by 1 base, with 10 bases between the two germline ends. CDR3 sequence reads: CASTRQENTEAFF. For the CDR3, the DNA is TGTGCCAGCACCCGACAAGAGAACACTGAAGCTTTCTTT.

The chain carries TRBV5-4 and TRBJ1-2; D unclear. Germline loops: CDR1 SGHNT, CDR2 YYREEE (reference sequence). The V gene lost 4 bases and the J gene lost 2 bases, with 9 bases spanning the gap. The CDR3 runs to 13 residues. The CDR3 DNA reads TGTGCCAGCAGCACCCCCCCGAACTATGGCTACACCTTC. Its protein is CASSTPPNYGYTF.

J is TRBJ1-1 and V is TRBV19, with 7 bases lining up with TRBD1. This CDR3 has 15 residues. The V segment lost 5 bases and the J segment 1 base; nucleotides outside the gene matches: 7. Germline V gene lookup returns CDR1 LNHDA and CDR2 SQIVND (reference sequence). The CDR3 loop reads CASSYRYRGNTEAFF. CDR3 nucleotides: TGTGCCAGTAGTTATCGATACAGGGGGAACACTGAAGCTTTCTTT. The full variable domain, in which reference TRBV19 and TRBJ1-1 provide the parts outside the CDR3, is DGGITQSPKYLFRKEGQNVTLSCEQNLNHDAMYWYRQDPGQGLRLIYYSQIVNDFQKGDIAEGYSVSREKKESFPLTVTSAQKNPTAFYLCASSYRYRGNTEAFFGQGTRLTVV.